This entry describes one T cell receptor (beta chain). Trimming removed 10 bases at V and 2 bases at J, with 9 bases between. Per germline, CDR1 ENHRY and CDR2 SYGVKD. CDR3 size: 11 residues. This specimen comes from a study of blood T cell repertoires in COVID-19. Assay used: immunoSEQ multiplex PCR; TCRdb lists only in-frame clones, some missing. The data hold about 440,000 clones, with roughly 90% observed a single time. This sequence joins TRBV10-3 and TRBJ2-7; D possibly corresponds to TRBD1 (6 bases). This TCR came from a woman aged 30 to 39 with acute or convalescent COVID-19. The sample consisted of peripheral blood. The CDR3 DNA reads TGTGCCACTAGGGACACCTACGAGCAGTACTTC. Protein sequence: CATRDTYEQYF.